A single TCR beta chain is shown here with its context. There were TCR beta CDR3 regions amplified from RNA transcripts. First-round RT-PCR with HTBI primers amplified the TCR CDR3 region. TCRdb fed the multiplex PCR reads into MiXCR, producing one record per CDR3 protein. Here the sample spans hundreds of thousands of distinct CDR3 sequences, approximately 14% being singletons. The data are from a study of T cells in Graves' hyperthyroidism and ophthalmopathy. The CDR3 is made up of 13 amino acids. Germline V gives CDR1 MNHEY, CDR2 SMNVEV (reference sequence). Germline trimming cut 6 bases from V and 5 bases from J; bases unmatched to any gene: 2.

The chain employs TRBV27 and TRBJ1-5; 9 nucleotides agree with TRBD1. Material for sequencing was blood. The receptor's source is a woman aged 40 to 55 with Graves' ophthalmopathy. CDR3 sequence reads: CASRDRGDQPQHF. DNA of the CDR3: TGTGCCAGCAGAGACAGGGGGGATCAGCCCCAGCATTTT.